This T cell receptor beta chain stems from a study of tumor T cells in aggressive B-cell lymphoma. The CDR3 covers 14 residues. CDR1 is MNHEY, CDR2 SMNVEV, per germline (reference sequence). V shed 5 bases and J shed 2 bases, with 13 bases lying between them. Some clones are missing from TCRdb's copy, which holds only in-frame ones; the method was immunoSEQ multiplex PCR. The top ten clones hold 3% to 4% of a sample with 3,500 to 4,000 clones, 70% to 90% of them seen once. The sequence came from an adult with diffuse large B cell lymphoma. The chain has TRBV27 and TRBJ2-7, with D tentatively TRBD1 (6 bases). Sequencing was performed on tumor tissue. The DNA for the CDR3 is TGTGCCAGCAGTCTCTCACAGGGAGCCTACGAGCAGTACTTC. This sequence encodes CASSLSQGAYEQYF.